The sequence of this T cell receptor beta chain was determined in a study of blood T cell repertoires in COVID-19. Study details: The samples span acute and convalescent COVID-19 from the United States, Italy and Spain. PBMCs, B-cell-depleted T cells, or T cells provided the cDNA or gDNA that made up the material.

In the original analysis: From reference gene primer amplification, estimates of nucleated cell counts were derived. Clones were sequenced by immunoSEQ multiplex PCR, and TCRdb holds only the in-frame ones, with some missing. The DNA gave D and trimming, while V, J and clone size come from that table. Of fewer than 650,000 clones listed, less than 90% are singletons. During active infection, Seattle patients enrolled and were then monitored through disease. The CDR3 consists of 16 residues. The V segment lost 2 bases and the J segment 6 bases; nucleotides outside the gene matches: 10. Per germline, CDR1 SGHDN and CDR2 FVKESK.

Sequenced: peripheral blood. The chain recombines TRBV14 with TRBJ1-2; 9 bases agree with TRBD1. This TCR derives from a woman aged 50 to 60 with COVID-19, enrolled during active disease. DNA of the CDR3: TGTGCCAGCAGCCAAAGGGGCTTACAGGGGGCGAATGGCTACACCTTC. The encoded protein is CASSQRGLQGANGYTF.